This TCR beta chain was observed in a study of tissue T cells after allogeneic stem cell transplantation. This clone was recorded a few times. Gene names are the mouse ones. The CDR3 end is not reached by the read, which stops 1 residue before it; the germline J gene fills it in. This CDR3 region has 15 residues. Germline V gives CDR1 LGHNA, CDR2 YNLKQL (reference sequence). Trimming shortened V by 0 bases and J by 0 bases, and 8 bases separated the two germline ends. Time point specified: mouse harvest day 14 after allogeneic transplant. Mouse grafts combined 10^7 T-cell-depleted bone marrow cells with 10^6 splenic CD5+ T cells. Measured with immunoSEQ multiplex PCR; TCRdb has only the in-frame clones, and not every one. Of about 2,100 clones listed, roughly 52% were seen once; the top ten hold about 43%.

This clonotype originated in a female BALB/c mouse given C57BL/6 T cells with graft-versus-host disease after an allogeneic hematopoietic cell transplant. The V and J genes are TRBV5 and TRBJ1-2, with D possibly TRBD1 on 5 matching bases. The sequencing sample was made of liver tissue. The CDR3 region is CASSQDPGANSDYTF. The covered CDR3 bases are TGTGCCAGCAGCCAAGATCCGGGGGCAAACTCCGACTACACC.